Following are 31 T cell receptor beta chains from one sample sequenced in a study of post-analysis software for immune sequencing data (dated by TCRdb to between 2015 and 2017). Paper-wide results and their limitations: Patients showed significantly higher frequencies than controls for roughly 5 TRBV segments, among them TRBV5-6, TRBV5-1 and TRBV20-1.

Their antigens remain unidentified. To prepare the library, PCR was applied. Sequencing was performed on an Illumina HiSeq 2500. To reduce PCR and sequencing biases, unique molecular identifiers were incorporated into the TCR beta cDNA libraries. TCRdb took the public reads, trimmed them with fastp at Q25, ran MiXCR for clone calling and kept in-frame beta chains. For every CDR3 protein sequence, its rows merge into one entry that carries the most common genes and DNA. The sample includes about 770,000 distinct CDR3 sequences, with 40% to 55% observed a single time. Of the sample, roughly 5% falls within the top ten clones. Sequenced sample: blood. Every receptor here comes from a girl aged 10 to 17 with multiple sclerosis.

This clonotype showed up just a few times. The J gene is TRBJ2-1, the V gene TRBV20-1; D remains unclear. This CDR3 has 12 residues. Germline V gives CDR1 DFQATT, CDR2 SNEGSKA (reference sequence). The V end was cut by 3 bases, the J end by 6 bases, with 9 bases between. CDR3 coding DNA: TGCAGTGCTAGGGAGCCTAGCAATGAGCAGTTCTTC. Translated, it gives CSAREPSNEQFF.

V is TRBV7-9 and J is TRBJ2-7; D is perhaps TRBD1 or TRBD2 (6 bases each). The DNA end favors TRBJ2-5, so the J call may be wrong. The length of the CDR3 is 18 residues. Germline assignment: CDR1 SEHNR and CDR2 FQNEAQ (reference sequence). Here the CDR3 reads CASSLEGVQGRGLGTQYF. CDR3 sequence (DNA): TGTGCCAGCAGCCTGGAGGGGGTTCAAGGAAGAGGTTTAGGGACCCAGTACTTC.

J is TRBJ1-2 and V is TRBV20-1; tentatively, D is TRBD1 (6 bases). V lost 5 bases, J lost 2 bases, and 15 bases lay in between. Looked up from germline, CDR1 is DFQATT and CDR2 is SNEGSKA (reference sequence). The CDR3 runs to 14 residues. Here the CDR3 reads CSAQPGDLNYGYTF. The CDR3 region has the DNA TGCAGTGCTCAACCAGGGGATTTGAACTATGGCTACACCTTC.

The chain is built from TRBV29-1 and TRBJ2-1; 9 nucleotides line up with TRBD2. This CDR3 contains 13 residues. The V segment lost 2 bases and the J segment 8 bases; nucleotides outside the gene matches: 4. The germline CDR1 and CDR2 sequences are SQVTM and ANQGSEA. The CDR3 DNA reads as TGCAGCGTTGAATCGGGACTAGCTCATGAGCAGTTCTTC. This translates into CSVESGLAHEQFF.

This clonotype occurred a few times. This rearrangement joins TRBV7-9 to TRBJ2-7; D unresolved. Germline values: CDR1 SEHNR, CDR2 FQNEAQ (reference sequence). The CDR3 loop spans 15 amino acids. V lost 5 bases and J 7 bases, leaving 21 bases between the germline ends. CDR3 sequence (DNA): TGTGCCAGCAGCCCCGGTAGCCCCCCCCGAGAAGAGCAGTACTTC. This sequence encodes CASSPGSPPREEQYF.

This clonotype occurred a few times. A read error may produce the germline difference seen at one junction end. J is TRBJ2-7 and V is TRBV10-3, with 8 bases lining up with TRBD1. Germline V gene data show CDR1 as ENHRY and CDR2 as SYGVKD. The length of the CDR3 is 14 residues. CDR3 loop: CAIRKTDRAYKQYF. The CDR3 bases are TGTGCCATCCGTAAGACGGACAGGGCCTACAAGCAGTACTTC.

The chain combines TRBV7-6 with TRBJ2-4; tentatively, D is TRBD1 (8 bases). The DNA end favors TRBJ2-7, so the J call may be wrong. From germline, CDR1 is SGHVS and CDR2 FNYEAQ. This CDR3 is built from 16 residues. This chain's CDR3 is CASSLKAGAGGDEQYF. The CDR3 DNA sequence: TGTGCCAGCAGCTTAAAGGCGGGGGCAGGGGGCGACGAGCAGTACTTC.

This clonotype appeared a few times. The J gene is TRBJ2-1, the V gene TRBV30; 7 bases match TRBD2. CDR1 and CDR2 (germline): GTSNPN, SVGIG (reference sequence). This CDR3 has 17 amino acids. V lost 0 bases to trimming and J lost 4 bases; unmatched junction nucleotides: 12. For the CDR3, the DNA is TGTGCCTGGAGTGTATGGATAGCGGGCCTCCAATACAATGAGCAGTTCTTC. It is translated as CAWSVWIAGLQYNEQFF.

This clonotype was counted only a few times. The chain is built from TRBV4-2 and TRBJ2-3, with D tentatively TRBD2 (6 bases). This CDR3 region has 16 residues. Germline CDR1 LGHNA, CDR2 YNFKEQ. Between the trimmed V and J ends, which lost 0 bases and 0 bases, there was a span of 10 bases. As DNA, the CDR3 is TGTGCCAGCAGCCAAGAATTCGGGGGTAGCACAGATACGCAGTATTTT. This translates into CASSQEFGGSTDTQYF.

The V and J genes are TRBV12-3 or TRBV12-4 and TRBJ1-1; TRBD1 is a possible D gene (5 bases). The length of the CDR3 is 12 residues. V shed 6 bases and J shed 9 bases, with 14 bases lying between them. The CDR3 region is CASSPRTIQAFF. CDR3 nucleotides: TGTGCCAGCAGCCCGAGGACAATACAAGCTTTCTTT.

V gene TRBV6-2 or TRBV6-3 combines with J gene TRBJ1-2; possible D gene TRBD1, 6 bases. The CDR3 length is 12 residues. Germline V gene data show CDR1 as MNHEY and CDR2 as SVGEGT. The V and J ends lost 5 bases and 8 bases respectively, with 12 bases between them. This chain's CDR3 is CASSDRWRGYTF. The CDR3 DNA follows: TGTGCCAGCAGTGACAGGTGGAGAGGCTACACCTTC.

This clonotype was detected a few times. The J gene is TRBJ2-2, the V gene TRBV29-1, with no clear D. This CDR3 comprises 14 residues. The ends were cut back, 0 bases at V and 1 base at J, with 6 bases in the middle. CDR1 and CDR2 from the germline V gene are SQVTM and ANQGSEA. The CDR3 DNA reads as TGCAGCGTTGAAGAGCCCGGGAACACCGGGGAGCTGTTTTTT. It specifies CSVEEPGNTGELFF.

This sequence joins TRBV28 and TRBJ2-3, with a tentative D call TRBD1 (6 bases). CDR1 is MDHEN and CDR2 is SYDVKM in the germline V gene. The CDR3 is 15 amino acids. Deletions cut 7 bases from V and 4 bases from J, with 18 bases between. CDR3 protein: CASTAPKGVADTQYF. CDR3 nucleotides: TGTGCCAGCACAGCCCCCAAGGGGGTAGCAGATACGCAGTATTTT. The whole variable domain, remainder taken from reference TRBV28 and TRBJ2-3, is DVKVTQSSRYLVKRTGEKVFLECVQDMDHENMFWYRQDPGLGLRLIYFSYDVKMKEKGDIPEGYSVSREKKERFSLILESASTNQTSMYLCASTAPKGVADTQYFGPGTRLTVL.

This clonotype has more than one count but fewer than ten. This chain links TRBV12-3 or TRBV12-4 with TRBJ2-7, with a possible D match to TRBD1 (6 bases). The DNA end favors TRBJ2-5, so the J call may be wrong. This CDR3 region has 15 residues. Here the CDR3 DNA reads TGTGCCAGCACCGAGGGCGCCGACAGGTCAGAGACCCAGTACTTC. Its translation: CASTEGADRSETQYF.

J is TRBJ2-3 and V is TRBV27; possibly TRBD1 for D (6 bases). Trimming took 7 bases from V and 0 from J, leaving 11 bases between them. This CDR3 is 14 amino acids long. Germline V CDR1 and CDR2: MNHEY, SMNVEV (reference sequence). The CDR3 nucleotides read TGTGCCAGCAATTACAGGGTTAGCACAGATACGCAGTATTTT. Its translation: CASNYRVSTDTQYF.

V gene TRBV5-1 combines with J gene TRBJ2-5, with TRBD1 matching over 9 bases. The tail of the sequence fits TRBJ2-7 better, so the J call may be wrong. Germline CDR1 reads SGHRS; CDR2 reads YFSETQ. The CDR3 covers 14 residues. CDR3: CASSLVGQGNEQYF. The CDR3 nucleotides read TGCGCCAGCAGCTTGGTTGGACAGGGGAACGAGCAGTACTTC.

This chain links TRBV20-1 with TRBJ1-4; 7 positions match TRBD1. This CDR3 region has 12 residues. Per germline, CDR1 DFQATT and CDR2 SNEGSKA (reference sequence). CDR3: CSIPGQLEKLFF. The CDR3 coding sequence is TGCAGCATCCCGGGACAGCTTGAAAAACTGTTTTTT.

This clonotype was recorded a few times. The chain links TRBV28 to TRBJ2-7; D remains ambiguous. This CDR3 has 13 residues. CDR1 and CDR2 from the germline V gene are MDHEN and SYDVKM. V dropped 3 bases and J dropped 2 bases, with 8 bases sitting between them. CDR3 sequence reads: CASSFLLAYEQYF. The CDR3 bases are TGTGCCAGCAGTTTCCTATTAGCCTACGAGCAGTACTTC.

This clonotype was detected only a few times. This chain links TRBV5-8 with TRBJ2-4; D is possibly TRBD1 (5 bases). The CDR3 covers 15 residues. Trimming cost V 4 bases and J 1 base, with 12 bases left between them. In germline, CDR1 is SGHTS, CDR2 YDEGEE. Here the CDR3 reads CASSPYAGAKNIQYF. For the CDR3, the DNA is TGTGCCAGCAGCCCGTACGCAGGGGCCAAAAACATTCAGTACTTC. The whole variable domain, filled in from reference TRBV5-8 and TRBJ2-4, reads EAGVTQSPTHLIKTRGQQATLRCSPISGHTSVYWYQQALGLGLQFLLWYDEGEERNRGNFPPRFSGRQFPNYSSELNVNALELEDSALYLCASSPYAGAKNIQYFGAGTRLSVL.

The chain carries TRBV3-1 and TRBJ2-7; the match to TRBD2 covers 7 bases. CDR3 length: 15 amino acids. Germline V gene sequence: CDR1 LGHDT, CDR2 YNNKEL (reference sequence). Trimming cost V 4 bases and J 5 bases; bases outside gene matches: 11. In nucleotides, the CDR3 is TGTGCCAGCAGCCCCCTGCGCGGGAGTTTAAACGAGCAGTACTTC. It specifies CASSPLRGSLNEQYF.

This clonotype has only a few counts. J is TRBJ2-7 and V is TRBV20-1; either TRBD1 or TRBD2 may fit D (5 bases each). Trimming took off 5 bases at V and 2 bases at J, with 16 bases between the two ends. The V gene's germline CDR1 is DFQATT and CDR2 SNEGSKA (reference sequence). The CDR3 consists of 14 residues. The CDR3 protein is CSAYSGTEAYEQYF. DNA of the CDR3: TGCAGTGCTTACTCCGGGACCGAAGCCTACGAGCAGTACTTC.

This clonotype was counted between two and nine times. V gene TRBV15 combines with J gene TRBJ2-1; a possible D gene is TRBD1 (5 bases). The CDR3 is made up of 18 amino acids. Germline assignment: CDR1 LNHNV and CDR2 YYDKDF (reference sequence). V lost 0 bases and J lost 3, with 18 bases in between. The CDR3 region has the DNA TGTGCCACCAGCAGAGATAGGGCCTCAGGGCTGGGCTACAATGAGCAGTTCTTC. Amino acids: CATSRDRASGLGYNEQFF.

This clonotype was observed once. The chain employs TRBV9 and TRBJ2-5; D not certain. The CDR3 consists of 16 residues. Germline CDR1 and CDR2: SGDLS and YYNGEE. V shed 4 bases and J shed 11 bases, with 27 bases lying between them. CDR3 nucleotides: TGTGCCAGCAGCCCAGAACTCGGCGGCCTAAACAATGAGCAGTACTTC. It yields the protein CASSPELGGLNNEQYF.

The genes are TRBV4-2 and TRBJ2-1; TRBD2 agrees at 14 bases. The CDR3 extends over 16 amino acids. After removal of 1 base from V and 10 bases from J, the junction contained 6 bases not matched to a gene. In germline, CDR1 is LGHNA, CDR2 YNFKEQ. In nucleotides, the CDR3 is TGTGCCAGCAGCCAAGTGGGGACTAGCGGGGGCAACGAGCAGTTCTTC. Its translation is CASSQVGTSGGNEQFF.

This clonotype was seen a handful of times. This chain connects TRBV5-1 to TRBJ2-6; 13 bases match TRBD2. The trim removed 3 bases at V and 0 bases at J, leaving 6 bases unmatched. The CDR3 is 19 amino acids. Germline V lookup: CDR1 SGHRS, CDR2 YFSETQ. The CDR3 spells CASSSTGLAGPSGANVLTF. CDR3 nucleotides: TGCGCCAGCAGCTCTACGGGACTAGCGGGGCCCTCTGGGGCCAACGTCCTGACTTTC.

The CDR3 DNA is TGCAGCGTTGAATCCCAGAGACATGAGCAGTTCTTC. Translated: CSVESQRHEQFF. The V and J genes are TRBV29-1 and TRBJ2-1; D remains unclear. Trimming pared 2 bases from V and 8 bases from J, leaving 10 bases between. This CDR3 is 12 amino acids long. The germline V gene encodes CDR1 SQVTM and CDR2 ANQGSEA.

The chain links TRBV24-1 to TRBJ1-1; 7 nucleotides line up with TRBD1. After removal of 5 bases from V and 11 bases from J, the junction contained 13 bases not matched to a gene. This CDR3 contains 14 residues. CDR1 is KGHDR, CDR2 SFDVKD, per germline. The CDR3 DNA follows: TGTGCCACCAGTGCCGCTCAAGGGGGCGCGCGGGCTTTCTTT. It is translated as CATSAAQGGARAFF.

This clonotype was observed a few times. The J gene is TRBJ1-2, the V gene TRBV6-5, with D possibly being TRBD1 (5 bases). The germline CDR1 and CDR2 sequences are MNHEY and SVGAGI. The CDR3 runs to 12 residues. V lost 1 base to trimming and J lost 7 bases, with 7 bases between them. CDR3 bases: TGTGCCAGCAGTTACTGGCAGGGTGGCTACACCTTC. It codes for CASSYWQGGYTF.

This clonotype is a singleton in its sample. The chain is built from TRBV20-1 and TRBJ2-1; D possibly corresponds to TRBD1 (7 bases). The germline V and J ends were trimmed by 5 bases and 9 bases, with 11 bases remaining between them. This CDR3 spans 11 amino acids. Germline V lookup: CDR1 DFQATT, CDR2 SNEGSKA (reference sequence). CDR3 DNA sequence: TGCAGTGCTCACAGGGGAGGTGAGCAGTTCTTC. Protein: CSAHRGGEQFF.

The chain links TRBV7-9 to TRBJ1-5, with unresolved D. Between the trimmed V and J ends, which lost 1 base and 3 bases, there was a span of 7 bases. The CDR3 loop spans 14 amino acids. Germline V gives CDR1 SEHNR, CDR2 FQNEAQ (reference sequence). DNA of the CDR3: TGTGCCAGCAGCTTAGAAGGGTTCAATCAGCCCCAGCATTTT. Amino acids: CASSLEGFNQPQHF.

The chain employs TRBV21-1 and TRBJ2-1; the D segment call TRBD1 is taken from the table without a DNA check. TRBV21-1 is annotated as a pseudogene. The CDR3 has 17 residues. The CDR3 is CASSKAVTGWAYNEQFF. CDR3 nucleotide sequence: TGTGCCAGCAGCAAAGCTGTAACAGGGTGGGCCTACAATGAGCAGTTCTTC.